These T cell receptor beta chains were read from a single sample in a study of cytomegalovirus exposure and HLA in healthy donors. Generated by immunoSEQ multiplex PCR, the TCRdb table keeps only in-frame clones and is missing some. The sample lists approximately 74,000 clones; around 75% were seen once. The sequencing sample was made of PBMCs. Every receptor here comes from a woman in her forties in good health and CMV-seronegative. Both conserved end residues are part of each CDR3. The order of the fields is J gene, V gene, D gene, clone size, CDR3 protein, CDR3 DNA. The D gene is left open where the match is weak. Clone sizes are given selectively: once, few, many, or a class where the clone is expanded.

TRBJ2-7	TRBV6-5	-	-	CASSSGNYEQYF	TGTGCCAGCAGTTCGGGAAACTACGAGCAGTACTTC
TRBJ2-1	TRBV23-1	-	-	CASSWAPGQSSYNEQFF	TGCGCCAGCAGTTGGGCCCCGGGACAAAGCTCCTACAATGAGCAGTTCTTC
TRBJ2-7	TRBV6-1	TRBD1	-	CASSEDRGFYEQYF	TGTGCCAGCAGTGAAGACAGGGGATTCTACGAGCAGTACTTC
TRBJ2-5	TRBV11-3	-	-	CASSLRGQETQYF	TGTGCCAGCAGCTTACGGGGCCAAGAGACCCAGTACTTC
TRBJ2-1	TRBV4-3	TRBD2	-	CASSQGGLAGEQFF	TGCGCCAGCAGCCAAGGGGGACTAGCGGGGGAGCAGTTCTTC
TRBJ1-1	TRBV19	-	-	CASLTGPNTEAFF	TGTGCCAGTCTTACAGGTCCCAACACTGAAGCTTTCTTT
TRBJ2-3	TRBV27	TRBD2	-	CASSPGRLAGPDTQYF	TGTGCCAGCAGTCCCGGCAGGCTAGCGGGGCCAGATACGCAGTATTTT
TRBJ1-1	TRBV6-1	TRBD1	-	CASMRGRGTEAFF	TGTGCCAGCATGAGGGGGCGGGGTACTGAAGCTTTCTTT
TRBJ1-1	TRBV27	TRBD1	-	CASSLSPTGPEAFF	TGTGCCAGCAGTTTATCGCCGACAGGGCCTGAAGCTTTCTTT
TRBJ1-1	TRBV4-1	-	-	CASSQAGATEAFF	TGCGCCAGCAGCCAAGCAGGGGCCACTGAAGCTTTCTTT
TRBJ2-2	TRBV18	-	-	CASSQQDSNTGELFF	TGTGCCAGCTCTCAGCAGGATTCGAACACCGGGGAGCTGTTTTTT
TRBJ2-6	TRBV10-3	TRBD1	-	CAISGGQANSGANVLTF	TGTGCCATCAGTGGGGGACAGGCCAACTCTGGGGCCAACGTCCTGACTTTC
TRBJ1-1	TRBV30	TRBD1	-	CAWDTGGILNTEAFF	TGTGCCTGGGACACAGGGGGTATATTGAACACTGAAGCTTTCTTT
TRBJ2-5	TRBV19	-	-	CASSIVYQETQYF	TGTGCCAGTAGTATTGTCTACCAAGAGACCCAGTACTTC
TRBJ2-1	TRBV7-9	TRBD2	few	CASSFLAGEGGSSYNEQFF	TGTGCCAGCAGCTTTCTAGCGGGAGAGGGGGGCAGCTCCTACAATGAGCAGTTCTTC
TRBJ1-2	TRBV27	-	-	CASSLSPQGNYGYTF	TGTGCCAGCAGTCTCAGCCCCCAGGGAAACTATGGCTACACCTTC
TRBJ2-3	TRBV7-6	-	-	CASSQTPRATDTQYF	TGTGCCAGCAGCCAAACTCCCAGGGCGACAGATACGCAGTATTTT
TRBJ1-2	TRBV11-2	TRBD1	-	CASSLGGGGDYGYTF	TGTGCCAGCAGCCTGGGAGGAGGGGGCGACTATGGCTACACCTTC
TRBJ1-2	TRBV5-6	-	-	CASSIQGRVVGYTF	TGTGCCAGCAGCATACAGGGACGGGTGGTTGGCTACACCTTC
TRBJ1-2	TRBV19	TRBD1	-	CASSSGTGIGYTF	TGTGCCAGTAGTTCCGGGACAGGGATTGGCTACACCTTC
TRBJ2-1	TRBV15	TRBD1	-	CATSRGGTGYNEQFF	TGTGCCACCAGCAGAGGCGGGACAGGGTACAATGAGCAGTTCTTC
TRBJ1-4	TRBV27	-	-	CASSFRRNEKLFF	TGTGCCAGCAGTTTTCGGAGGAATGAAAAACTGTTTTTT
TRBJ2-5	TRBV9	TRBD1	few	CASSVLEGASWETQYF	TGTGCCAGCAGCGTACTCGAGGGGGCTTCGTGGGAGACCCAGTACTTC
TRBJ1-2	TRBV7-8	-	once	CASSLGVLGAGYGYTF	TGTGCCAGCAGCTTAGGGGTGTTGGGGGCAGGGTATGGCTACACCTTC
TRBJ2-3	TRBV4-1	TRBD2	-	CASSQGGAGGGTDTQYF	TGCGCCAGCAGCCAAGGTGGGGCGGGGGGCGGCACAGATACGCAGTATTTT
TRBJ1-6	TRBV7-8	-	few	CASGESSYNSPLHF	TGTGCCAGCGGGGAGAGCTCCTATAATTCACCCCTCCACTTT
TRBJ2-1	TRBV5-1	TRBD2	-	CASGRLVGRARNEQFF	TGCGCCAGCGGAAGGTTGGTCGGGAGGGCCCGCAATGAGCAGTTCTTC
TRBJ1-2	TRBV19	-	-	CASSIPREVHGYTF	TGTGCCAGTAGTATACCCAGGGAAGTGCATGGCTACACCTTC
TRBJ2-6	TRBV5-4	-	-	CASSLAGSGANVLTF	TGTGCCAGCAGCTTGGCCGGGTCTGGGGCCAACGTCCTGACTTTC
TRBJ2-7	TRBV6-6	TRBD2	-	CASRYGLAGSYEQYF	TGTGCCAGCAGATACGGACTAGCGGGTTCCTACGAGCAGTACTTC
TRBJ2-5	TRBV28	TRBD2	-	CASRQTLAGGQTQYF	TGTGCCAGCAGGCAGACACTAGCGGGAGGTCAGACCCAGTACTTC
TRBJ1-1	TRBV29-1	TRBD1	once	CSLNTGGKAFF	TGCAGCCTTAATACAGGGGGTAAAGCTTTCTTT
TRBJ2-1	TRBV25-1	-	-	CASSESSYNEQFF	TGTGCCAGCAGTGAATCTAGCTACAATGAGCAGTTCTTC
TRBJ2-6	TRBV7-9	-	-	CASSLETTRGGANVLTF	TGTGCCAGCAGCTTAGAGACAACACGGGGGGGGGCCAACGTCCTGACTTTC
TRBJ2-3	TRBV28	-	-	CASSLISDTQYF	TGTGCCAGCAGCCTTATATCGGATACGCAGTATTTT
TRBJ2-1	TRBV11-2	TRBD1	-	CASIKDRSNNEQFF	TGTGCCAGCATCAAGGACAGGAGTAACAATGAGCAGTTCTTC